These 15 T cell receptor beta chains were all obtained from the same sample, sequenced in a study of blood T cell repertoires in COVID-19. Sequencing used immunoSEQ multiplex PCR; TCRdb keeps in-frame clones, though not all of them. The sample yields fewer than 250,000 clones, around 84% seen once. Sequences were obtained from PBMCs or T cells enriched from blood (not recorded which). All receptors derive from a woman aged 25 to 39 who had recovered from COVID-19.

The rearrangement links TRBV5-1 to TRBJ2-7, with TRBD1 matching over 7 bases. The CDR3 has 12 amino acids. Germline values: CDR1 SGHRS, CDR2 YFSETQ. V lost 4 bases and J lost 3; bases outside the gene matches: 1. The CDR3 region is CASSGTDYEQYF. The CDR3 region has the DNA TGCGCCAGCAGCGGGACAGACTACGAGCAGTACTTC.

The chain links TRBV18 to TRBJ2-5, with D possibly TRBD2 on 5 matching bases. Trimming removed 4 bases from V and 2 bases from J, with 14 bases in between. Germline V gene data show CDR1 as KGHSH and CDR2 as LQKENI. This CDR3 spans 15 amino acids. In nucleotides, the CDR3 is TGTGCCAGCTCACACGGCTTCGGGGAACAAGAGACCCAGTACTTC. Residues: CASSHGFGEQETQYF.

The chain's CDR3 is CASSTGINTEAFF. CDR3 coding DNA: TGTGCCAGCAGTACAGGTATAAACACTGAAGCTTTCTTT. The chain couples TRBV7-3 to TRBJ1-1; D is possibly TRBD1 (5 bases). The germline gives CDR1 SGHTA, CDR2 FQGTGA. V was shortened by 6 bases and J by 2 bases, with 10 bases between the two germline ends. This CDR3 has 13 amino acids.

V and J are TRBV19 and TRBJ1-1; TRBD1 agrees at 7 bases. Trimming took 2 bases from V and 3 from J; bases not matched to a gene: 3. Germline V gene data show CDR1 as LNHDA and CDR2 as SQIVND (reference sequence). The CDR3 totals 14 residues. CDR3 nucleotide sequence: TGTGCCAGTAGTATAAGGGGGCGAGACACTGAAGCTTTCTTT. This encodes CASSIRGRDTEAFF.

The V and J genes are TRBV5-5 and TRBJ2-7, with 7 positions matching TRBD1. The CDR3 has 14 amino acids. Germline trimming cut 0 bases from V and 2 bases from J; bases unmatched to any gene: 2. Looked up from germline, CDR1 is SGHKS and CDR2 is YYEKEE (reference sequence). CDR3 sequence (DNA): TGTGCCAGCAGCTTGGGACAGGGTCCCTACGAGCAGTACTTC. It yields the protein CASSLGQGPYEQYF. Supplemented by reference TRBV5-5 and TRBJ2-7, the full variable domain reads DAGVTQSPTHLIKTRGQQVTLRCSPISGHKSVSWYQQVLGQGPQFIFQYYEKEERGRGNFPDRFSARQFPNYSSELNVNALLLGDSALYLCASSLGQGPYEQYFGPGTRLTVT.

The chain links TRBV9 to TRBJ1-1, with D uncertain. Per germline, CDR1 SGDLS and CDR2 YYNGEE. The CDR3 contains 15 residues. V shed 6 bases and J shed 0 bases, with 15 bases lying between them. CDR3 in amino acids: CASTPQSDMNTEAFF. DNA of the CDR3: TGTGCCAGCACCCCCCAAAGTGACATGAACACTGAAGCTTTCTTT.

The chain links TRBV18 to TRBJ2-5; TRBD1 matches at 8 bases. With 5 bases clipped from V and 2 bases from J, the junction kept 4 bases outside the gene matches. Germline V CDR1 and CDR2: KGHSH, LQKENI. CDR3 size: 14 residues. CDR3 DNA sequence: TGTGCCAGCTCAAAGAGGACAGGGCAAGAGACCCAGTACTTC. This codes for CASSKRTGQETQYF.

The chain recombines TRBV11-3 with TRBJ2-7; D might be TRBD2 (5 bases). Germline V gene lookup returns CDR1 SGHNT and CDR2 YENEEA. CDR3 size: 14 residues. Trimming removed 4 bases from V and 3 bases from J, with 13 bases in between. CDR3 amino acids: CASSSWRTYYEQYV. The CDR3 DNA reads TGTGCCAGCAGCTCGTGGAGGACTTACTACGAGCAGTACGTC.

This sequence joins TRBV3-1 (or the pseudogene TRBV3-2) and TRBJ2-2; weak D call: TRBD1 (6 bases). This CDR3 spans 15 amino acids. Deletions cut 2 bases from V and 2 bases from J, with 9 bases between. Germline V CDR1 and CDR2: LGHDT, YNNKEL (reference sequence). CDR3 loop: CASSQRTANTGELFF. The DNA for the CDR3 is TGTGCCAGCAGCCAAAGGACAGCAAACACCGGGGAGCTGTTTTTT.

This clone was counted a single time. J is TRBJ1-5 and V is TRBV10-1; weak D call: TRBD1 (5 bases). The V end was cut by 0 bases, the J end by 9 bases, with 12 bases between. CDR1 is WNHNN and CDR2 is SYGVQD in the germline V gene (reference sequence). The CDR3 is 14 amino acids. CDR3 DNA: TGCGCCAGCAGTGAGTCGGTCTCCCAGGGGCCCCAGCATTTT. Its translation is CASSESVSQGPQHF.

The CDR3 nucleotides read TGTGCCAGCAGTTACTTGGGGGGGGAGACCCAGTACTTC. This encodes CASSYLGGETQYF. This chain links TRBV6-5 with TRBJ2-5, with 7 bases that match TRBD2. The CDR3 spans 13 residues. In germline, CDR1 is MNHEY, CDR2 SVGAGI. J gave up 5 bases and V 1 base, and 1 base lay outside the gene matches.

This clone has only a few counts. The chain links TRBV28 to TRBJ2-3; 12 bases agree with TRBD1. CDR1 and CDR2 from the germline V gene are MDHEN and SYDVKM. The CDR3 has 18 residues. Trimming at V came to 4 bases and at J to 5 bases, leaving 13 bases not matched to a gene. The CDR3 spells CASSSPQPGTGGRDTQYF. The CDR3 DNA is TGTGCCAGCAGTTCGCCGCAGCCCGGGACAGGGGGCAGAGATACGCAGTATTTT. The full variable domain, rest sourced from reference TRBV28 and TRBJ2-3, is DVKVTQSSRYLVKRTGEKVFLECVQDMDHENMFWYRQDPGLGLRLIYFSYDVKMKEKGDIPEGYSVSREKKERFSLILESASTNQTSMYLCASSSPQPGTGGRDTQYFGPGTRLTVL.

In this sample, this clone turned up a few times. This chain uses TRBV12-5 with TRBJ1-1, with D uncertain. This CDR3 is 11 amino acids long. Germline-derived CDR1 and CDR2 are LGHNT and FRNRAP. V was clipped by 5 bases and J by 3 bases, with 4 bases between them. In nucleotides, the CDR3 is TGTGCTAGTGGTCCCGACACTGAAGCTTTCTTT. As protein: CASGPDTEAFF. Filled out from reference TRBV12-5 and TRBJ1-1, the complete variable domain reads DARVTQTPRHKVTEMGQEVTMRCQPILGHNTVFWYRQTMMQGLELLAYFRNRAPLDDSGMPKDRFSAEMPDATLATLKIQPSEPRDSAVYFCASGPDTEAFFGQGTRLTVV.

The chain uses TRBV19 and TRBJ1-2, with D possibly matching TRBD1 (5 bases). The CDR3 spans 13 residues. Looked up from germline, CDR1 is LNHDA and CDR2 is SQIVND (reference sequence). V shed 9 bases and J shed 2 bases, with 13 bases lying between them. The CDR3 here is CASRDRPNYGYTF. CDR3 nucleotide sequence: TGTGCCAGCAGAGACAGACCCAACTATGGCTACACCTTC.

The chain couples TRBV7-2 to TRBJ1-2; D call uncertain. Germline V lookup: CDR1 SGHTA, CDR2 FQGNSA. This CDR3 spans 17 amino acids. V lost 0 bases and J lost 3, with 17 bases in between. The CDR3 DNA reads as TGTGCCAGCAGCTTAGCGCGGGGTCAGGTAACGGACTATGGCTACACCTTC. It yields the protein CASSLARGQVTDYGYTF.